These 19 T cell receptor beta chains came from one sample sequenced in a study of blood T cell repertoires in COVID-19. Profiled with immunoSEQ multiplex PCR; TCRdb holds only in-frame clones, not every one. The sample shows tens of thousands of clones, 80% to 90% of them seen only once. Material: peripheral blood. All receptors come from a man of 80 years or more with acute or convalescent COVID-19.

The chain links TRBV5-5 to TRBJ2-3; no firm D call. Trimming took 0 bases from V and 3 from J, leaving 8 bases between them. This CDR3 is 14 amino acids long. Per germline, CDR1 SGHKS and CDR2 YYEKEE (reference sequence). This CDR3 is CASSLVTATDTQYF. CDR3 coding DNA: TGTGCCAGCAGCTTGGTGACTGCAACAGATACGCAGTATTTT. The whole variable domain, remainder taken from reference TRBV5-5 and TRBJ2-3, is DAGVTQSPTHLIKTRGQQVTLRCSPISGHKSVSWYQQVLGQGPQFIFQYYEKEERGRGNFPDRFSARQFPNYSSELNVNALLLGDSALYLCASSLVTATDTQYFGPGTRLTVL.

In DNA form, the CDR3 reads TGTGCCATCAGTGAGCCCCGACAGGGCCTCTATGGCTACACCTTC. Its protein product is CAISEPRQGLYGYTF. The V call is TRBV10-3, the J call TRBJ1-2; 7 nucleotides match TRBD1. The germline V gene encodes CDR1 ENHRY and CDR2 SYGVKD. V trimming: 2 bases; J trimming: 4 bases; junction bases outside the gene matches: 7. The CDR3 extends over 15 amino acids.

The chain has TRBV6-7 and TRBJ2-7; perhaps TRBD1 as D (5 bases). TRBV6-7 is flagged as an ORF with uncertain function. There are 13 residues in the CDR3. The V end was cut by 6 bases, the J end by 3 bases, with 12 bases between. CDR3 protein: CASSLDTIYEQYF. CDR3 bases: TGTGCCAGCAGCCTGGACACGATCTACGAGCAGTACTTC.

This rearrangement joins TRBV7-9 to TRBJ1-1; D is ambiguous. Per germline, CDR1 SEHNR and CDR2 FQNEAQ (reference sequence). Trimming stripped 4 bases from V and 3 bases from J, with 9 bases between. The CDR3 length is 13 residues. This CDR3 is CASSSLGDTEAFF. CDR3 DNA sequence: TGTGCCAGCAGCTCTCTCGGGGACACTGAAGCTTTCTTT.

This clone was observed a few times. The rearrangement links TRBV11-3 to TRBJ1-2; 7 nucleotides align to TRBD1. The CDR3 consists of 15 residues. The ends lost 4 bases at V and 4 bases at J; junction bases unmatched: 9. Germline-derived CDR1 and CDR2 are SGHNT and YENEEA. The DNA for the CDR3 is TGTGCCAGCAGCTCTCAGGGGGGACGTGGCTATGGCTACACCTTC. Amino acids: CASSSQGGRGYGYTF.

The chain employs TRBV19 and TRBJ2-3; maybe TRBD1 (5 bases). With 4 bases removed from V and 4 bases from J, the gap between germline ends came to 9 bases. This CDR3 has 13 residues. CDR1 and CDR2 from the germline V gene are LNHDA and SQIVND (reference sequence). The CDR3 sequence is CASSRAGSDTQYF. CDR3 bases: TGTGCCAGTAGTAGGGCAGGGTCAGATACGCAGTATTTT.

The chain recombines TRBV7-7 with TRBJ2-5; TRBD2 aligns across 8 bases. After removal of 5 bases from V and 7 bases from J, the junction contained 6 bases not matched to a gene. The CDR3 consists of 13 residues. Germline-derived CDR1 and CDR2 are SSHAT and FNYEAQ (reference sequence). The CDR3: CASSRTGGGTQYF. The CDR3 region has the DNA TGTGCCAGCAGCAGAACCGGGGGGGGGACCCAGTACTTC.

The rearrangement links TRBV19 to TRBJ2-5, with 8 bases aligning to TRBD2. Trimming at V came to 5 bases and at J to 5 bases, leaving 10 bases not matched to a gene. The CDR3 totals 15 residues. Per germline, CDR1 LNHDA and CDR2 SQIVND (reference sequence). As DNA, the CDR3 is TGTGCCAGTAGTCTCGGACTAGCAGGCCGGGAGACCCAGTACTTC. Translated: CASSLGLAGRETQYF.

The chain carries TRBV7-9 and TRBJ1-1; the D is unclear. V gave up 1 base and J gave up 3 bases, with 9 bases separating them. Per the germline V gene, CDR1 is SEHNR and CDR2 is FQNEAQ (reference sequence). This CDR3 spans 14 amino acids. CDR3 nucleotide sequence: TGTGCCAGCAGCTTAGTCCCGACTGACACTGAAGCTTTCTTT. Its translation: CASSLVPTDTEAFF.

The chain has TRBV29-1 and TRBJ2-7; 8 nucleotides agree with TRBD1. The trim removed 4 bases at V and 4 bases at J, leaving 9 bases unmatched. Looked up from germline, CDR1 is SQVTM and CDR2 is ANQGSEA. The CDR3 is 14 residues long. CDR3: CSVAMGQGAYEQYF. The CDR3 DNA sequence: TGCAGCGTTGCTATGGGGCAGGGGGCTTACGAGCAGTACTTC.

The V call is TRBV19, the J call TRBJ2-7, with D tentatively TRBD1 (5 bases). The germline V gene encodes CDR1 LNHDA and CDR2 SQIVND (reference sequence). The length of the CDR3 is 13 residues. V was cut by 9 bases and J by 0 bases, with 12 bases left in between. The CDR3 bases are TGTGCCAGGCAACAGGTTAGCTCCTACGAGCAGTACTTC. Protein product: CARQQVSSYEQYF.

V is TRBV3-1 (or the pseudogene TRBV3-2) and J is TRBJ2-7, with 8 bases identical to TRBD1. Germline values: CDR1 LGHDT, CDR2 YNNKEL (reference sequence). The V segment lost 2 bases and the J segment 6 bases; nucleotides outside the gene matches: 6. CDR3 length: 14 amino acids. CDR3 sequence: CASSQRTGRAEQYF. The CDR3 DNA reads TGTGCCAGCAGCCAAAGGACAGGGCGGGCCGAGCAGTACTTC.

The V and J genes are TRBV30 and TRBJ2-2; 8 bases align to TRBD1. Per the germline V gene, CDR1 is GTSNPN and CDR2 is SVGIG (reference sequence). The J segment lost 2 bases and the V segment lost 4 bases, leaving 3 bases of the junction unmatched. This CDR3 is 14 amino acids long. The CDR3 nucleotides read TGTGCCTGGACCGGACAGGGCAACACCGGGGAGCTGTTTTTT. Translation: CAWTGQGNTGELFF.

The chain recombines TRBV11-2 with TRBJ1-2; weak D call: TRBD1 (6 bases). Germline CDR1 reads SGHAT; CDR2 reads FQNNGV. The CDR3 has 14 residues. The ends were cut back, 3 bases at V and 4 bases at J, with 12 bases in the middle. CDR3 DNA: TGTGCCAGCAGCTTGGACAGTGATCCCTATGGCTACACCTTC. Amino acids: CASSLDSDPYGYTF. The whole variable domain, filled in from reference TRBV11-2 and TRBJ1-2, reads EAGVAQSPRYKIIEKRQSVAFWCNPISGHATLYWYQQILGQGPKLLIQFQNNGVVDDSQLPKDRFSAERLKGVDSTLKIQPAKLEDSAVYLCASSLDSDPYGYTFGSGTRLTVV.

This clone was detected once. This chain links TRBV7-8 with TRBJ2-7; TRBD2 might be the D (6 bases). This CDR3 has 14 amino acids. Between the trimmed V and J ends, which lost 7 bases and 3 bases, there was a span of 16 bases. From germline, CDR1 is SGHVS and CDR2 FQNEAQ. CDR3 DNA sequence: TGTGCCAGCACCTCATGGACTACTGACTACGAGCAGTACTTC. It translates to CASTSWTTDYEQYF.

The chain links TRBV7-2 to TRBJ2-1, with D perhaps matching TRBD2 (5 bases). The CDR3 sequence is 14 residues long. V was clipped by 5 bases and J by 4 bases, with 12 bases between them. CDR1 and CDR2 (germline): SGHTA, FQGNSA. CDR3 sequence reads: CASSPGILYNEQFF. DNA of the CDR3: TGTGCCAGCAGCCCCGGGATCTTATACAATGAGCAGTTCTTC.

The chain carries TRBV5-1 and TRBJ1-4; 7 nucleotides align to TRBD1. CDR1 is SGHRS, CDR2 YFSETQ, per germline. The CDR3 totals 16 residues. After removal of 0 bases from V and 4 bases from J, the junction contained 6 bases not matched to a gene. CDR3 region: CASSLEGRGDNEKLFF. The CDR3, as DNA: TGCGCCAGCAGCTTGGAGGGCAGGGGGGATAATGAAAAACTGTTTTTT.

This sequence joins TRBV10-3 and TRBJ2-2, with 12 bases identical to TRBD2. The V gene's germline CDR1 is ENHRY and CDR2 SYGVKD. V dropped 4 bases and J dropped 4; count of bases not matched to a gene: 1. The CDR3 consists of 15 residues. The CDR3 bases are TGTGCCATCAGTGGGACTAGCGGGGCCACCGGGGAGCTGTTTTTT. Its protein product is CAISGTSGATGELFF.

This clone was observed a single time. The chain carries TRBV5-8 and TRBJ2-7; the D gene is possibly TRBD2 (6 bases). Trimming took off 6 bases at V and 6 bases at J, with 19 bases between the two ends. The length of the CDR3 is 14 residues. Germline V lookup: CDR1 SGHTS, CDR2 YDEGEE. Here the CDR3 DNA reads TGTGCCAGCACCCCAGCCGGGGGACCTGTCGAGCAGTACTTC. It encodes CASTPAGGPVEQYF.